Shown below are 26 T cell receptor beta chains from a single sample sequenced in a study of response to subunit inactivated influenza vaccine. TCRdb redid the calling of the RT-PCR reads with MiXCR, one entry per CDR3 protein. There are approximately 570,000 distinct CDR3 sequences in the sample; about 7.6% occur only once, and 10% to 15% lies in the top ten. Sequenced here: PBMCs from blood, sampled around 2 years after vaccination. Receptors originate from a man between 50 and 70 years old who received an inactivated influenza vaccine.

This clonotype was counted ten times or more. The V call is TRBV7-9, the J call TRBJ1-2, with unresolved D. The CDR3 sequence is 11 residues long. Germline CDR1 SEHNR, CDR2 FQNEAQ (reference sequence). Trimming pared 8 bases from V and 7 bases from J, leaving 11 bases between. CDR3 sequence reads: CASGSSGGYTF. In DNA, the CDR3 is TGTGCCAGCGGCTCGAGCGGTGGCTACACCTTC.

The chain carries TRBV20-1 and TRBJ2-7; the match to TRBD2 covers 12 bases. The ends lost 5 bases at V and 6 bases at J; junction bases unmatched: 20. CDR1 is DFQATT and CDR2 is SNEGSKA in the germline V gene (reference sequence). The CDR3 runs to 18 residues. DNA for the CDR3: TGCAGTGCTCCTCCCCCCCTTTCGACTAGCGGGGGCCTTTTCGAGCAGTACTTC. Translation gives CSAPPPLSTSGGLFEQYF.

The J gene is TRBJ2-1, the V gene TRBV6-1; D remains unclear. Germline assignment: CDR1 MNHNS and CDR2 SASEGT. Trimming cost V 5 bases and J 5 bases, with 10 bases left between them. The CDR3 runs 13 residues. This chain's CDR3 is CASSPRRNNEQFF. The CDR3, as DNA: TGTGCCAGCAGTCCGCGACGAAACAATGAGCAGTTCTTC.

Concerning this clonotype itself: At one of its ends the junction is not consistent with the germline gene, which may arise from a read error. The chain has TRBV20-1 and TRBJ2-3; 11 bases fit TRBD2. The CDR3 has 17 residues. Germline CDR1 is DFQATT and CDR2 is SNEGSKA (reference sequence). CDR3 coding DNA: TGCTGTGCTAGAGATGTAGCCACTACTAGCGGGGGAGGTACGCAGTATTTT. Amino acids: CCARDVATTSGGGTQYF.

The V call is TRBV20-1, the J call TRBJ2-7; D is perhaps TRBD1 or TRBD2 (5 bases each). Germline CDR1 and CDR2: DFQATT and SNEGSKA (reference sequence). This CDR3 comprises 13 residues. V was pared by 6 bases and J by 0 bases, with 12 bases between. For the CDR3, the DNA is TGCAGTGCCACCGGGACCCCCTCCTACGAGCAGTACTTC. Translating it yields CSATGTPSYEQYF.

There are a few counts of this clonotype. The CDR3 spells CASMAVRGAYNEQFF. The CDR3 DNA reads TGTGCCAGTATGGCGGTGAGGGGGGCCTACAATGAGCAGTTCTTC. The chain links TRBV6-1 to TRBJ2-1; D may correspond to TRBD1 or TRBD2 (6 bases each). Germline V gives CDR1 MNHNS, CDR2 SASEGT. The CDR3 sequence is 15 residues long. V gave up 9 bases and J gave up 2 bases, with 17 bases separating them.

This sequence joins TRBV12-3 or TRBV12-4 and TRBJ2-2, with 12 bases lining up with TRBD1. The junction had 3 bases not matched to a gene; V was cut back by 3 bases and J by 13 bases. CDR3 length: 13 residues. In nucleotides, the CDR3 is TGTGCCAGCAGTTTTGGGACAGGGGGCAGGCTGTTTTTT. Its protein is CASSFGTGGRLFF.

The V gene is TRBV6-2 or TRBV6-3, the J gene TRBJ2-1, with 9 bases fitting TRBD2. V lost 5 bases and J lost 5; bases outside the gene matches: 4. The CDR3 spans 14 residues. Germline lookup yields CDR1 MNHEY and CDR2 SVGEGT. DNA for the CDR3: TGTGCCAGCAGTCATAGCGGGAGTCACAATGAGCAGTTCTTC. Translation: CASSHSGSHNEQFF.

There are many counts of this clonotype. This chain joins TRBV7-9 and TRBJ2-1; D is possibly TRBD2 (5 bases). The CDR3 has 14 amino acids. With 3 bases removed from V and 0 bases from J, the gap between germline ends came to 6 bases. The germline gives CDR1 SEHNR, CDR2 FQNEAQ (reference sequence). CDR3 loop: CASSLEVSYNEQFF. The CDR3 region has the DNA TGTGCCAGCAGCTTGGAGGTCTCCTACAATGAGCAGTTCTTC.

This clonotype was seen a handful of times. The chain employs TRBV5-4 and TRBJ2-4, with D unclear. Trimming pared 2 bases from V and 8 bases from J, leaving 14 bases between. This CDR3 has 14 residues. Germline CDR1 reads SGHNT; CDR2 reads YYREEE (reference sequence). CDR3 region: CASSLEKGRDIQYF. In DNA, the CDR3 is TGTGCCAGCAGCTTAGAAAAGGGAAGGGACATTCAGTACTTC.

V and J are TRBV6-2 or TRBV6-3 and TRBJ2-1; maybe TRBD1 (5 bases). Germline CDR1 is MNHEY and CDR2 is SVGEGT. Trimming removed 0 bases at V and 6 bases at J, with 21 bases between. This CDR3 contains 18 residues. CDR3 DNA sequence: TGTGCCAGCAGTTACTCGAGGCTCAGGGATTTGCTGGGCAATGAGCAGTTCTTC. Encoded protein: CASSYSRLRDLLGNEQFF.

In this sample, this clonotype turned up many times. J is TRBJ1-2 and V is TRBV5-6; D is ambiguous. The CDR3 has 13 amino acids. The germline CDR1 and CDR2 sequences are SGHDT and YYEEEE. V lost 2 bases to trimming and J lost 4 bases, with 9 bases between them. CDR3 sequence reads: CASSLRVSYGYTF. The CDR3 nucleotides are TGTGCCAGCAGCTTAAGGGTCAGCTATGGCTACACCTTC.

This clonotype appeared many times. The chain combines TRBV5-1 with TRBJ2-7; 10 bases map to TRBD1. Germline values: CDR1 SGHRS, CDR2 YFSETQ. V lost 4 bases and J lost 3; bases outside the gene matches: 4. There are 14 residues in the CDR3. DNA for the CDR3: TGCGCCAGCAGCCAACGGACAGGGGGCTACGAGCAGTACTTC. It specifies CASSQRTGGYEQYF.

The chain joins TRBV6-1 to TRBJ1-2; D is uncertain. The V end was cut by 1 base, the J end by 7 bases, with 7 bases between. Germline values: CDR1 MNHNS, CDR2 SASEGT. CDR3 length equals 12 residues. The CDR3 here is CASSEGSGGYTF. DNA for the CDR3: TGTGCCAGCAGTGAAGGTTCCGGTGGCTACACCTTC.

The table lists this clonotype with a few counts. The rearrangement uses TRBV29-1 and TRBJ2-1; D unclear. With 3 bases removed from V and 0 bases from J, the gap between germline ends came to 6 bases. This CDR3 spans 13 amino acids. CDR1 SQVTM and CDR2 ANQGSEA come from the germline V gene. CDR3 in amino acids: CSVERNSYNEQFF. CDR3 nucleotides: TGCAGCGTTGAGCGGAACTCCTACAATGAGCAGTTCTTC.

The table lists this clonotype with many counts. The V and J genes are TRBV20-1 and TRBJ2-1; the D call may be TRBD1 or TRBD2 (5 bases each). This CDR3 is 12 amino acids long. Germline-derived CDR1 and CDR2 are DFQATT and SNEGSKA (reference sequence). Deletions cut 5 bases from V and 12 bases from J, with 17 bases between. CDR3 region: CSAGGRIERQFF. DNA for the CDR3: TGCAGTGCTGGGGGACGCATCGAACGGCAGTTCTTC.

This clonotype was observed a few times. CDR3 sequence reads: CSARPGQLLVQPQHF. CDR3 in DNA: TGCAGTGCTAGACCGGGACAGCTCCTGGTACAGCCCCAGCATTTT. V is TRBV20-1 and J is TRBJ1-5; 7 nucleotides align to TRBD1. The CDR3 is 15 amino acids. CDR1 and CDR2 from the germline V gene are DFQATT and SNEGSKA (reference sequence). Losses at the gene ends were 2 bases for V and 7 bases for J; bases not matched to a gene: 11.

This clonotype occurred many times. The CDR3: CAISESWTGRTGELFF. CDR3 nucleotide sequence: TGTGCCATCAGTGAGTCTTGGACAGGGAGGACCGGGGAGCTGTTTTTT. The J gene is TRBJ2-2, the V gene TRBV10-3, with 8 bases aligning to TRBD1. This CDR3 spans 16 amino acids. Trimming at V came to 0 bases and at J to 5 bases, leaving 5 bases not matched to a gene. Germline V lookup: CDR1 ENHRY, CDR2 SYGVKD.

This clonotype showed up just a few times. The chain is built from TRBV20-1 and TRBJ2-3, with a tentative D call TRBD2 (6 bases). V dropped 7 bases and J dropped 4 bases, with 18 bases sitting between them. CDR1 and CDR2 (germline): DFQATT, SNEGSKA (reference sequence). The CDR3 has 14 residues. The CDR3 bases are TGCAGTGGAGGGAGCGGAGGGGCCCCAGATACGCAGTATTTT. As protein: CSGGSGGAPDTQYF.

In its sample, this clonotype was seen many times. The rearrangement uses TRBV7-3 and TRBJ2-5, with D unresolved. Trimming stripped 6 bases from V and 5 bases from J, with 10 bases between. The CDR3 is made up of 12 amino acids. Per germline, CDR1 SGHTA and CDR2 FQGTGA. In DNA, the CDR3 is TGTGCCAGCAGACCGACGCGGGAGACCCAGTACTTC. Its translation: CASRPTRETQYF. Filled out from reference TRBV7-3 and TRBJ2-5, the complete variable domain reads GAGVSQTPSNKVTEKGKYVELRCDPISGHTALYWYRQSLGQGPEFLIYFQGTGAADDSGLPNDRFFAVRPEGSVSTLKIQRTERGDSAVYLCASRPTRETQYFGPGTRLLVL.

The chain is built from TRBV10-3 and TRBJ1-3, with D hard to call. Trimming left V 0 bases short and J 0 bases short, with 9 bases between. The V gene's germline CDR1 is ENHRY and CDR2 SYGVKD. This CDR3 spans 16 amino acids. The CDR3 nucleotides are TGTGCCATCAGTGAGTCATTCAGGAACTCTGGAAACACCATATATTTT. This gives the protein CAISESFRNSGNTIYF.

The chain has TRBV20-1 and TRBJ2-1; D is undetermined. The germline CDR1 and CDR2 sequences are DFQATT and SNEGSKA (reference sequence). This CDR3 has 17 residues. V lost 4 bases, J lost 2 bases, and 21 bases lay in between. CDR3 in DNA: TGCAGTGCTACAGACCCCATCAGGATATTGCCCTACAATGAGCAGTTCTTC. This encodes CSATDPIRILPYNEQFF.

In this sample, this clonotype turned up once. The gene calls are TRBV12-3 or TRBV12-4 and TRBJ2-5; D tentatively fits TRBD1 or TRBD2 (5 bases each). The CDR3 extends over 15 amino acids. The germline V and J ends were trimmed by 4 bases and 4 bases, with 16 bases remaining between them. The chain's CDR3 is CASSYSGTLIETQYF. Here the CDR3 DNA reads TGTGCCAGCAGTTACTCCGGGACCCTTATAGAGACCCAGTACTTC.

The chain links TRBV5-5 to TRBJ2-1; 11 bases fit TRBD2. The length of the CDR3 is 17 residues. The germline CDR1 and CDR2 sequences are SGHKS and YYEKEE (reference sequence). The trim removed 0 bases at V and 3 bases at J, leaving 5 bases unmatched. The CDR3 bases are TGTGCCAGCAGCTTGGTGGGCGGGACTAGCGGCTACAATGAGCAGTTCTTC. Encoded protein: CASSLVGGTSGYNEQFF.

The chain recombines TRBV6-2 or TRBV6-3 with TRBJ1-1; D is uncertain. Germline V gene sequence: CDR1 MNHEY, CDR2 SVGEGT. CDR3 length: 15 amino acids. The V gene lost 6 bases and the J gene lost 4 bases, with 18 bases spanning the gap. The CDR3 loop is CASSPTPVETTEAFF. CDR3 in DNA: TGTGCCAGCAGCCCCACACCCGTGGAGACCACTGAAGCTTTCTTT.

This clonotype has just one count. A much larger clone is a single base away; this may be a read error. V is TRBV9 and J is TRBJ2-5; D gene ambiguous. Trimming shortened V by 4 bases and J by 2 bases, and 15 bases separated the two germline ends. The CDR3 has 15 amino acids. The germline V gene encodes CDR1 SGDLS and CDR2 YYNGEE. The CDR3 DNA reads as TGTGCCAGCAGCCCCCTTCTGGGGAAGCAAGAGACCCAGTACTTC. Residues: CASSPLLGKQETQYF.